The rows below give T cell receptor beta chains drawn from one sample of a study of human T cells and chemical hapten exposure. Using its own MiXCR run on the RACE reads, TCRdb lists one record per CDR3 protein. The repertoire consists of approximately 260,000 distinct CDR3 sequences, with approximately 8.4% occurring once and the leading ten covering 2% to 2.5%. The sequencing here drew on whole blood, taken in connection with sensitization to the hapten diphenylcyclopropenone (DPC). These receptors were collected from a woman aged 40 to 49 with alopecia areata. Some clones in this sample may be carry-over from other donors' samples. The CDR3 runs from the conserved cysteine through the conserved F or W. D genes are given only for firm matches. Size is stated for part of the rows, as once, few or many counts, or as a class when the clone is expanded.

j_call clone_size d_call v_call cdr3_aa cdr3_nt
TRBJ2-3 NA TRBD1 TRBV20-1 CSASSGTASTDTQYF TGCAGTGCTAGTTCTGGGACAGCGTCCACAGATACGCAGTATTTT
TRBJ2-2 NA NA TRBV7-9 CASSPTGALTGELFF TGTGCCAGCAGCCCAACCGGCGCGCTCACCGGGGAGCTGTTTTTT
TRBJ1-3 many NA TRBV15 CATSREDRISGNTIYF TGTGCCACCAGCAGAGAAGACAGGATCTCTGGAAACACCATATATTTT
TRBJ1-2 NA NA TRBV10-3 CAINGAKGYTF TGTGCCATCAATGGGGCGAAGGGCTACACCTTC
TRBJ1-2 few NA TRBV5-6 CASSLTDPENYGYTF TGTGCCAGCAGCTTGACAGATCCTGAAAACTATGGCTACACCTTC
TRBJ1-1 few NA TRBV18 CASSPQRGENTEAFF TGTGCCAGCTCACCTCAACGAGGCGAGAACACTGAAGCTTTCTTT
TRBJ1-3 once TRBD1 TRBV20-1 CSAGTGGAGNTIYF TGCAGTGCTGGTACAGGGGGAGCTGGGAACACCATATATTTT
TRBJ2-1 NA NA TRBV20-1 CSAPKASIYNEQFF TGCAGTGCTCCCAAGGCGAGCATATACAATGAGCAGTTCTTC
TRBJ2-2 NA NA TRBV28 CASSLRGITTGELFF TGTGCCAGCAGTCTACGCGGGATCACCACCGGGGAGCTGTTTTTT
TRBJ2-5 few NA TRBV11-3 CASSRDLGETQYF TGTGCCAGCAGCAGGGACTTGGGGGAGACCCAGTACTTC
TRBJ2-1 NA NA TRBV24-1 CATSDFAERNEQFF TGTGCCACCAGTGATTTCGCGGAAAGGAATGAGCAGTTCTTC
TRBJ1-5 NA TRBD1 TRBV4-1 CASSQDRDRGQPQHF TGCGCCAGCAGCCAAGATCGGGACAGGGGCCAGCCCCAGCATTTT
TRBJ2-7 NA TRBD1 TRBV28 CASISPGQNWQYF TGTGCCAGCATATCCCCGGGACAGAACTGGCAGTACTTC
TRBJ2-1 NA TRBD2 TRBV20-1 CSAPGLAGSDHEQFF TGCAGTGCGCCGGGACTAGCGGGATCGGACCATGAGCAGTTCTTC
TRBJ1-2 few NA TRBV28 CASRPGHVYGYTF TGTGCCAGCCGGCCGGGACACGTGTATGGCTACACCTTC
TRBJ2-1 few TRBD2 TRBV20-1 CSAIRPLAGGIEQFF TGCAGTGCCATTCGTCCCCTAGCGGGAGGAATTGAGCAGTTCTTC
TRBJ1-2 many NA TRBV12-5 CASGLTPRGSGYTF TGTGCTAGTGGTCTCACCCCCAGGGGCTCTGGCTACACCTTC
TRBJ2-1 NA NA TRBV7-7 CASSSSPGDNEQFF TGTGCTAGCAGCTCGAGCCCCGGGGACAATGAGCAGTTCTTC
TRBJ1-2 NA TRBD1 TRBV6-6 CASSPLTRGGARYGYTF TGTGCCAGCAGCCCCCTCACCAGGGGGGGCGCGCGGTATGGCTACACCTTC
TRBJ2-5 NA NA TRBV29-1 CSTAGTPKETQYF TGCAGCACCGCCGGGACCCCGAAGGAGACCCAGTACTTC
TRBJ2-1 few TRBD1 TRBV6-6 CASGPGQAYNEQFF TGTGCCAGCGGCCCGGGACAGGCATACAATGAGCAGTTCTTC
TRBJ1-5 few TRBD1 TRBV12-3/TRBV12-4 CASSLGDRGLGQPQHF TGTGCCAGCAGTTTAGGGGACAGGGGTTTAGGGCAGCCCCAGCATTTT
TRBJ1-5 NA NA TRBV7-2 CASSLWGSNSNQPQHF TGTGCCAGCAGCTTATGGGGGAGTAATAGCAATCAGCCCCAGCATTTT
TRBJ2-7 many TRBD1 TRBV11-1 CASSLIGQGAYEQYF TGTGCCAGCAGCTTGATTGGGCAGGGGGCATACGAGCAGTACTTC
TRBJ2-5 many NA TRBV5-1 CASSFGRIQETQYF TGCGCCAGCAGCTTCGGACGGATCCAAGAGACCCAGTACTTC
TRBJ2-3 NA TRBD1 TRBV11-2 CASSPGWGQDTDTQYF TGTGCCAGCAGCCCCGGTTGGGGACAGGACACAGATACGCAGTATTTT
TRBJ2-1 few TRBD1 TRBV20-1 CSASATGNSYNEQFF TGCAGTGCTAGCGCGACAGGGAACTCCTACAATGAGCAGTTCTTC
TRBJ2-3 many NA TRBV5-6 CASSLVGGSTDTQYF TGTGCCAGCAGCTTGGTAGGGGGTAGCACAGATACGCAGTATTTT
TRBJ1-5 many NA TRBV20-1 CSARKGSSNQPQHF TGCAGTGCTAGGAAGGGGAGTAGCAATCAGCCCCAGCATTTT
TRBJ1-2 few NA TRBV28 CASSLLGAANYGYTF TGTGCCAGCAGTTTACTAGGGGCGGCTAACTATGGCTACACCTTC
TRBJ2-3 NA NA TRBV12-3/TRBV12-4 CASTGFVALYF TGTGCCAGCACCGGGTTTGTGGCTCTGTATTTT
TRBJ1-5 few NA TRBV19 CATRAGAYSNQPQHF TGTGCCACCCGGGCAGGGGCGTATAGCAATCAGCCCCAGCATTTT
TRBJ1-5 NA NA TRBV2 CASRGVPNQPQHF TGTGCCAGCAGGGGGGTCCCCAATCAGCCCCAGCATTTT
TRBJ2-7 NA TRBD2 TRBV3-1 CASSQEPLGTSGRYEQYF TGTGCCAGCAGCCAAGAGCCCTTGGGGACTAGCGGGAGGTACGAGCAGTACTTC
TRBJ2-7 few TRBD2 TRBV28 CASRTPASGPYEQYF TGTGCCAGCAGAACCCCGGCTAGCGGCCCCTACGAGCAGTACTTC
TRBJ1-2 NA NA TRBV7-3 CASSPGHLYGYTF TGTGCCAGCAGCCCCGGACATCTCTATGGCTACACCTTC
TRBJ1-5 NA TRBD1 TRBV24-1 CATSAQGVGNQPQHF TGTGCCACCAGCGCCCAGGGGGTCGGCAATCAGCCCCAGCATTTT
TRBJ1-1 NA NA TRBV7-8 CASSFMGSTEAFF TGTGCCAGCAGCTTTATGGGCTCCACTGAAGCTTTCTTT
TRBJ2-3 many TRBD2 TRBV6-4 CASKTSGSTDTQYF TGTGCCAGCAAAACTAGCGGGAGCACAGATACGCAGTATTTT
TRBJ2-2 NA NA TRBV12-3/TRBV12-4 CASSFGRYLSDTGELFF TGTGCCAGCAGTTTTGGGCGGTACCTTTCTGACACCGGGGAGCTGTTTTTT
TRBJ2-7 few NA TRBV4-3 CASSQVAGQGSEQYF TGCGCCAGCAGCCAAGTTGCAGGCCAGGGTAGCGAGCAGTACTTC
TRBJ2-2 many TRBD1 TRBV28 CASRTGVNTGELFF TGTGCCAGCAGGACAGGGGTAAACACCGGGGAGCTGTTTTTT
TRBJ2-3 NA NA TRBV6-5 CASSYQGLLTDTQYF TGTGCCAGCAGTTACCAGGGGCTCTTGACAGATACGCAGTATTTT
TRBJ1-3 many NA TRBV2 CASSGGRVSGNTIYF TGTGCCAGCAGTGGAGGCAGGGTATCTGGAAACACCATATATTTT
TRBJ1-2 many NA TRBV6-2/TRBV6-3 CASSYWQGAGYTF TGTGCCAGCAGTTACTGGCAGGGCGCTGGCTACACCTTC
TRBJ2-3 NA NA TRBV28 CASSLASGQSTDTQYF TGTGCCAGCAGTTTAGCATCGGGACAAAGCACAGATACGCAGTATTTT
TRBJ2-3 few TRBD2 TRBV20-1 CSARDAGGGADTQYF TGCAGTGCTAGAGATGCGGGAGGAGGGGCAGATACGCAGTATTTT